Below, 27 T cell receptor beta chains from the same sample are listed, as sequenced in a study of blood T cell repertoires in COVID-19. Sequencing used immunoSEQ multiplex PCR; TCRdb keeps in-frame clones, though not all of them. The profile shows about 480,000 clones, roughly nine tenths of them singletons. Sequencing input: PBMCs or T cells enriched from blood (not recorded which). The receptor set was obtained from a woman aged 55-75 years who had recovered from COVID-19.

This clone was counted once. V gene TRBV18 combines with J gene TRBJ1-3; possibly TRBD1 for D (5 bases). This CDR3 region has 15 residues. CDR1 is KGHSH and CDR2 is LQKENI in the germline V gene. V was trimmed by 3 bases and J by 1 base, leaving 10 bases between them. The CDR3 nucleotides read TGTGCCAGCTCACCGCAGGGTCCATCTGGAAACACCATATATTTT. Translation gives CASSPQGPSGNTIYF.

The gene calls are TRBV23-1 and TRBJ2-1, with D possibly TRBD2 on 6 matching bases. TRBV23-1 is annotated as an ORF whose role is uncertain. The length of the CDR3 is 18 residues. The V gene lost 3 bases and the J gene lost 4 bases, with 22 bases spanning the gap. The CDR3 protein is CASSQRSAAGRLYNEQFF. The DNA for the CDR3 is TGCGCCAGCAGTCAGCGATCGGCGGCGGGGCGCCTATACAATGAGCAGTTCTTC.

This rearrangement joins TRBV6-5 to TRBJ1-1; 11 nucleotides agree with TRBD1. There are 15 residues in the CDR3. After removal of 4 bases from V and 1 base from J, the junction contained 2 bases not matched to a gene. Germline V gives CDR1 MNHEY, CDR2 SVGAGI. CDR3 sequence (DNA): TGTGCCAGCAGTTGGGACAGGGGGGCGAACACTGAAGCTTTCTTT. Residues: CASSWDRGANTEAFF.

CDR3 sequence reads: CAWSLQTGSNSPLHF. For the CDR3, the DNA is TGTGCCTGGAGTCTTCAGACAGGAAGTAATTCACCCCTCCACTTT. The V and J genes are TRBV30 and TRBJ1-6, with D perhaps TRBD1 (6 bases). V was clipped by 2 bases and J by 6 bases, with 14 bases between them. The CDR3 loop spans 15 amino acids. Per germline, CDR1 GTSNPN and CDR2 SVGIG (reference sequence).

This sequence joins TRBV5-1 and TRBJ1-2; the D is unclear. The CDR3 has 13 residues. Germline-derived CDR1 and CDR2 are SGHRS and YFSETQ. Trimming removed 5 bases at V and 0 bases at J, with 8 bases between. The CDR3: CASREGSNYGYTF. CDR3 DNA sequence: TGCGCCAGCAGGGAGGGTTCTAACTATGGCTACACCTTC.

The chain employs TRBV19 and TRBJ2-1; D uncertain. The CDR3 is made up of 15 amino acids. The germline gives CDR1 LNHDA, CDR2 SQIVND (reference sequence). The germline V and J ends were trimmed by 6 bases and 0 bases, with 12 bases remaining between them. CDR3 in amino acids: CASRSVQSSYNEQFF. CDR3 coding DNA: TGTGCCAGTAGGAGCGTCCAGAGCTCCTACAATGAGCAGTTCTTC.

The chain uses TRBV28 and TRBJ1-1; no clear D. The CDR3 extends over 13 amino acids. The V end was cut by 6 bases, the J end by 7 bases, with 15 bases between. Germline V gene sequence: CDR1 MDHEN, CDR2 SYDVKM. CDR3 in DNA: TGTGCCAGCAGCCTTACGGCGGGGAATGAAGCTTTCTTT. Its protein is CASSLTAGNEAFF.

This chain connects TRBV3-1 (or the pseudogene TRBV3-2) to TRBJ1-6; D not certain. Germline CDR1 LGHDT, CDR2 YNNKEL (reference sequence). V lost 8 bases, J lost 7 bases, and 15 bases lay in between. There are 14 residues in the CDR3. CDR3 protein: CASRRGALNSPLHF. DNA for the CDR3: TGTGCCAGCCGTCGGGGAGCGCTAAATTCACCCCTCCACTTT.

Here the CDR3 reads CASSQSVALSGNTIYF. CDR3 nucleotides: TGTGCCAGCAGCCAAAGTGTGGCCCTCTCTGGAAACACCATATATTTT. The genes are TRBV4-2 and TRBJ1-3; D gene unclear. The CDR3 sequence is 16 residues long. V dropped 2 bases and J dropped 0 bases, with 11 bases sitting between them. Per the germline V gene, CDR1 is LGHNA and CDR2 is YNFKEQ.

This clone has only one observation. The chain joins TRBV5-6 to TRBJ1-2; tentative D call: TRBD1 (5 bases). Trimming cost V 4 bases and J 2 bases, with 12 bases left between them. This CDR3 region has 14 residues. Germline V gene data show CDR1 as SGHDT and CDR2 as YYEEEE. The CDR3 region is CASSGVGGNYGYTF. The CDR3 nucleotides are TGTGCCAGCAGCGGCGTGGGGGGGAACTATGGCTACACCTTC.

On this clone: The junction departs from germline at one end; a sequencing error may be responsible. V usage is TRBV11-3 and J usage is TRBJ2-5; 16 nucleotides agree with TRBD2. The length of the CDR3 is 17 residues. Germline assignment: CDR1 SGHNT and CDR2 YENEEA. The CDR3 region is CASSPGTSGGDHETQYF. Written as DNA, the CDR3 is TGTGCCAGCAGCCCCGGGACTAGCGGGGGGGACCACGAGACCCAGTACTTC. The full variable domain, rest sourced from reference TRBV11-3 and TRBJ2-5, is EAGVVQSPRYKIIEKKQPVAFWCNPISGHNTLYWYLQNLGQGPELLIRYENEEAVDDSQLPKDRFSAERLKGVDSTLKIQPAELGDSAVYLCASSPGTSGGDHETQYFGPGTRLLVL.

The rearrangement links TRBV7-2 to TRBJ1-3; the match to TRBD1 covers 9 bases. The V and J ends lost 0 bases and 2 bases, in that order; junction bases with no gene match: 11. Germline V lookup: CDR1 SGHTA, CDR2 FQGNSA. The CDR3 is 19 residues long. The CDR3 sequence: CASSLAPYTGGFAGNTIYF. In DNA form, the CDR3 reads TGTGCCAGCAGCTTAGCGCCGTACACAGGGGGCTTCGCTGGAAACACCATATATTTT.

This chain connects TRBV12-3 or TRBV12-4 to TRBJ2-3; D is perhaps TRBD1 (5 bases). V shed 5 bases and J shed 6 bases, with 9 bases lying between them. CDR3 length equals 12 residues. CDR3 in DNA: TGTGCCAGCAGTCCATGGGGCGATACGCAGTATTTT. This codes for CASSPWGDTQYF.

V usage is TRBV5-1 and J usage is TRBJ1-1; TRBD1 aligns across 8 bases. Germline V lookup: CDR1 SGHRS, CDR2 YFSETQ. This CDR3 is 14 amino acids long. V lost 4 bases, J lost 1 base, and 3 bases stayed unmatched. CDR3 bases: TGCGCCAGCAGCCCGGACAGGGAGAACACTGAAGCTTTCTTT. This codes for CASSPDRENTEAFF.

The rearrangement uses TRBV10-2 and TRBJ2-6; 7 bases map to TRBD1. With 6 bases clipped from V and 0 bases from J, the junction kept 8 bases outside the gene matches. CDR1 WSHSY and CDR2 SAAADI come from the germline V gene. The CDR3 contains 17 residues. CDR3 loop: CASSLRDSDSGANVLTF. The CDR3 nucleotides are TGCGCCAGCAGCCTCCGGGACAGTGACTCTGGGGCCAACGTCCTGACTTTC.

V and J are TRBV10-3 and TRBJ1-5, with unresolved D. Germline loops: CDR1 ENHRY, CDR2 SYGVKD. The CDR3 length is 14 residues. V was shortened by 4 bases and J by 5 bases, with 12 bases between the two germline ends. The CDR3 reads CAISGQVGDQPQHF. DNA for the CDR3: TGTGCCATCAGTGGGCAGGTAGGTGATCAGCCCCAGCATTTT.

V gene TRBV4-1 combines with J gene TRBJ2-5, with TRBD2 matching 9 bases. CDR1 and CDR2 (germline): MGHRA, YSYEKL. The CDR3 consists of 18 residues. V gave up 3 bases and J gave up 7 bases; unmatched junction bases: 18. The CDR3 bases are TGCGCCAGCAGCCAGCCCTCCACTACTAGCGGGCCGCGGGGGACCCAGTACTTC. Its protein is CASSQPSTTSGPRGTQYF.

This clone was observed a handful of times. The V call is TRBV6-2 or TRBV6-3, the J call TRBJ2-1, with a possible D match to TRBD2 (6 bases). The CDR3 length is 15 residues. CDR1 and CDR2 from the germline V gene are MNHEY and SVGEGT. V was trimmed by 6 bases and J by 9 bases, leaving 21 bases between them. In DNA form, the CDR3 reads TGTGCCAGCAGCCCTCCTCATACTAGGAGGGTTGAGCAGTTCTTC. Protein sequence: CASSPPHTRRVEQFF.

A remark on this clone: One junction end disagrees with the germline gene, perhaps due to a read error. The V gene is TRBV6-1, the J gene TRBJ2-3; 7 bases are shared with TRBD2. Germline V gene lookup returns CDR1 MNHNS and CDR2 SASEGT. The CDR3 is 14 residues long. The CDR3 bases are TGTGCCAGCAGTAAAGCGGGGCGCACAGATACGCAGTATTTT. Residues: CASSKAGRTDTQYF.

The V and J genes are TRBV5-1 and TRBJ1-1, with 9 bases identical to TRBD1. In germline, CDR1 is SGHRS, CDR2 YFSETQ. Germline trimming cut 5 bases from V and 4 bases from J; bases unmatched to any gene: 3. The CDR3 is made up of 13 amino acids. The chain's CDR3 is CASRDRGGTEAFF. In DNA, the CDR3 is TGCGCCAGCAGGGACAGGGGCGGCACTGAAGCTTTCTTT.

This sequence joins TRBV7-8 and TRBJ2-1, with TRBD1 identical over 7 bases. The CDR3 loop spans 21 amino acids. V lost 8 bases and J lost 10; bases outside the gene matches: 35. The V gene's germline CDR1 is SGHVS and CDR2 FQNEAQ. In DNA form, the CDR3 reads TGTGCCAGCTTTACCCTTACCGTTGGTGCGGCGGTGACAGGGATTTTTTGGGAGCAGTTCTTC. Translated: CASFTLTVGAAVTGIFWEQFF.

The chain couples TRBV19 to TRBJ1-6; TRBD1 aligns across 9 bases. The germline gives CDR1 LNHDA, CDR2 SQIVND (reference sequence). The CDR3 extends over 13 amino acids. V was clipped by 6 bases and J by 9 bases; unmatched bases: 3. Written as DNA, the CDR3 is TGTGCCAGTAGATGGGACAGGGCTTCACCCCTCCACTTT. Translation: CASRWDRASPLHF.

This chain's CDR3 is CASSQGPGTDTQYF. The CDR3 DNA reads as TGTGCCAGCAGCCAAGGGCCCGGGACAGATACGCAGTATTTT. The chain links TRBV3-1 (or the pseudogene TRBV3-2) to TRBJ2-3; no firm D call. The germline gives CDR1 LGHDT, CDR2 YNNKEL (reference sequence). CDR3 length: 14 amino acids. V dropped 1 base and J dropped 3 bases, with 8 bases sitting between them.

The V gene is TRBV5-6, the J gene TRBJ2-2; 8 bases are shared with TRBD1. Trimming cost V 2 bases and J 5 bases; bases outside gene matches: 8. This CDR3 spans 16 amino acids. In germline, CDR1 is SGHDT, CDR2 YYEEEE. The CDR3 protein is CASSLTGGLVTGELFF. The CDR3 nucleotides read TGTGCCAGCAGCTTAACAGGGGGTCTTGTGACCGGGGAGCTGTTTTTT.

V gene TRBV11-2 combines with J gene TRBJ1-2, with D possibly being TRBD1 (5 bases). Germline CDR1 reads SGHAT; CDR2 reads FQNNGV. This CDR3 region has 15 residues. V was trimmed by 4 bases and J by 4 bases, leaving 16 bases between them. In DNA form, the CDR3 reads TGTGCCAGCAGCTCAAAGCCGACAGCTTTCTATGGCTACACCTTC. This encodes CASSSKPTAFYGYTF.

A note on this clone: This sample includes further DNA sequences coding for the same CDR3. The chain employs TRBV30 and TRBJ2-3; D unclear. This CDR3 spans 12 amino acids. Looked up from germline, CDR1 is GTSNPN and CDR2 is SVGIG (reference sequence). V was shortened by 2 bases and J by 1 base, with 4 bases between the two germline ends. CDR3 region: CAWSPGTDTQYF. CDR3 DNA sequence: TGTGCCTGGAGTCCTGGCACAGATACGCAGTATTTT.

The chain is built from TRBV7-2 and TRBJ2-3, with a weak D call TRBD2 (7 bases). V was trimmed by 5 bases and J by 2 bases, leaving 23 bases between them. Germline V lookup: CDR1 SGHTA, CDR2 FQGNSA. The CDR3 is 18 amino acids. In nucleotides, the CDR3 is TGTGCCAGCAGCCCTAGACTACGGGCGGGGGCCTCCACAGATACGCAGTATTTT. Translation gives CASSPRLRAGASTDTQYF.